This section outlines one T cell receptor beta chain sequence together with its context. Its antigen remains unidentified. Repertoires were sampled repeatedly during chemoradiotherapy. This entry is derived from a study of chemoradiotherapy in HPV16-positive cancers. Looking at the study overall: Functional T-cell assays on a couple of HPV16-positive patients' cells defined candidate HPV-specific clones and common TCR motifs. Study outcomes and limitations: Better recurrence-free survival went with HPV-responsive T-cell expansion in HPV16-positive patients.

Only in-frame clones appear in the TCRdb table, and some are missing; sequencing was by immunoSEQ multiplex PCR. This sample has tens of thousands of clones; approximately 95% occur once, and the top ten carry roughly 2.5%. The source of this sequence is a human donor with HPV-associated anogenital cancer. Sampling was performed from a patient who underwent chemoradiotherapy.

Here the CDR3 DNA reads TGTGCCAGTAGTCTTAGGACAGGTAATCAGCCCCAGCATTTT. Its translation is CASSLRTGNQPQHF. J is TRBJ1-5 and V is TRBV19, with TRBD1 matching 7 bases. V gave up 5 bases and J gave up 4 bases; unmatched junction bases: 5. The germline V gene has CDR1 LNHDA and CDR2 SQIVND (reference sequence). The CDR3 is made up of 14 amino acids.